The T cell receptor (beta chain) under discussion was sequenced for a study of shared clonotypes between healthy human individuals. General study results and limits: Rarefaction curves obtained for sorted subsets showed sequencing incomplete despite large depth.

The germline CDR1 and CDR2 sequences are SGHVS and FNYEAQ. CDR3 length: 15 residues. Trimming at V came to 1 base and at J to 9 bases, leaving 7 bases not matched to a gene. All of the donors resided in Nashville, Tennessee, and each was a Caucasian adult. To note about this clone: Its antigen is as yet unknown.

Method: immunoSEQ multiplex PCR; TCRdb's copy keeps in-frame clones and lacks some. The sample consists of 2 million to 2.5 million clones, about 92% of them appearing once. Sample: naive CD4+ T cells from PBMCs. Indicated subset: CD45RA+ positively selected. This TCR was sampled from a man aged 18-30 years in good health. Some clones in this sample may be carry-over from other donors' samples. This sequence joins TRBV7-6 and TRBJ2-5; TRBD2 matches at 11 bases. The CDR3 DNA is TGTGCCAGCAGCTTAGGTAGCGGGAGGGTCAAACCCCAGTACTTC. It encodes CASSLGSGRVKPQYF. The variable domain in full, completed from reference TRBV7-6 and TRBJ2-5, reads GAGVSQSPRYKVTKRGQDVALRCDPISGHVSLYWYRQALGQGPEFLTYFNYEAQQDKSGLPNDRFSAERPEGSISTLTIQRTEQRDSAMYRCASSLGSGRVKPQYFGPGTRLLVL.